This T cell receptor (beta chain) was sequenced for a study of T cell responses to AZD1222 COVID-19 vaccine. This table comes from immunoSEQ multiplex PCR, and its TCRdb copy is limited to in-frame clones, with some not included. The repertoire consists of about 210,000 clones, with 94% occurring once and the leading ten covering 1.5% to 2%. The germline V gene has CDR1 MNHEY and CDR2 SVGAGI. This CDR3 contains 11 residues. Trimming removed 2 bases at V and 5 bases at J, with 3 bases between. This clonotype was sampled from an adult who received the MenACWY meningococcal vaccine as a control. This rearrangement joins TRBV6-5 to TRBJ2-5, with D uncertain. Material: peripheral blood, obtained 28 days after the second dose of the MenACWY control vaccine. The CDR3 DNA reads as TGTGCCAGCAGTTACATGGAGACCCAGTACTTC. This gives the protein CASSYMETQYF.